A single sample is the source of the 18 T cell receptor beta chains below, sequenced in a study of OX40 agonist ivuxolimab in advanced cancers. Repertoires were generated with immunoSEQ multiplex PCR, while TCRdb's copy carries only in-frame clones and drops some. Among about 63,000 clones listed, about 85% were seen once. The specimen was CD4+ or CD8+ T cells sorted from blood, collected in a trial of the OX40 agonist ivuxolimab. All receptors come from an adult with an advanced solid tumor such as melanoma, head and neck, liver or kidney cancer.

The J gene is TRBJ1-1, the V gene TRBV5-1, with a possible D match to TRBD1 (5 bases). The germline V gene encodes CDR1 SGHRS and CDR2 YFSETQ. This CDR3 has 13 amino acids. V was clipped by 4 bases and J by 3 bases, with 10 bases between them. CDR3 sequence (DNA): TGCGCCAGCAGCAGGGGCGTGGACACTGAAGCTTTCTTT. Amino acid sequence: CASSRGVDTEAFF.

The rearrangement links TRBV7-2 to TRBJ2-2, with TRBD2 matching 11 bases. This CDR3 comprises 16 residues. Germline V gene lookup returns CDR1 SGHTA and CDR2 FQGNSA. The ends lost 5 bases at V and 5 bases at J; junction bases unmatched: 7. As DNA, the CDR3 is TGTGCCAGCAGCCCCGGGACTAGCGGAAGGACCGGGGAGCTGTTTTTT. Amino acid sequence: CASSPGTSGRTGELFF.

The chain couples TRBV28 to TRBJ2-5, with 9 bases aligning to TRBD2. Germline V lookup: CDR1 MDHEN, CDR2 SYDVKM. This CDR3 comprises 15 residues. V dropped 7 bases and J dropped 1; count of bases not matched to a gene: 7. CDR3 DNA: TGTGCCAGCAACTTTCCGGGACTAGCCCAAGAGACCCAGTACTTC. Amino acid sequence: CASNFPGLAQETQYF.

V gene TRBV11-2 combines with J gene TRBJ2-2, with D possibly TRBD2 on 6 matching bases. This CDR3 region has 15 residues. Trimming took off 4 bases at V and 1 base at J, with 10 bases between the two ends. Germline values: CDR1 SGHAT, CDR2 FQNNGV. The CDR3 is CASSWAGRNTGELFF. CDR3 coding DNA: TGTGCCAGCAGCTGGGCGGGAAGGAACACCGGGGAGCTGTTTTTT.

The chain employs TRBV5-4 and TRBJ2-5; D might be TRBD1 (6 bases). V was clipped by 2 bases and J by 4 bases, with 12 bases between them. The CDR3 is 14 amino acids. The germline V gene has CDR1 SGHNT and CDR2 YYREEE (reference sequence). CDR3 DNA: TGTGCCAGCAGCTTAGGGGGAGTCCGAGAGACCCAGTACTTC. Amino acid sequence: CASSLGGVRETQYF.

The V call is TRBV28, the J call TRBJ2-3; no reliable D call. With 10 bases removed from V and 0 bases from J, the gap between germline ends came to 11 bases. The V gene's germline CDR1 is MDHEN and CDR2 SYDVKM. The length of the CDR3 is 13 residues. Here the CDR3 reads CAISDGSTDTQYF. CDR3 coding DNA: TGTGCCATCTCTGACGGGAGCACAGATACGCAGTATTTT.

The chain combines TRBV27 with TRBJ2-1; 7 bases fit TRBD1. V trimming: 7 bases; J trimming: 8 bases; junction bases outside the gene matches: 14. There are 15 residues in the CDR3. Germline CDR1 reads MNHEY; CDR2 reads SMNVEV (reference sequence). CDR3: CASKARDRSIHEQFF. The CDR3 DNA follows: TGTGCCAGCAAGGCTCGGGACAGATCTATCCATGAGCAGTTCTTC.

The gene calls are TRBV30 and TRBJ2-5; TRBD2 matches at 8 bases. CDR1 and CDR2 (germline): GTSNPN, SVGIG (reference sequence). V lost 5 bases to trimming and J lost 10 bases; unmatched junction nucleotides: 12. The CDR3 totals 13 residues. CDR3 protein: CAWERELAANQYF. As DNA, the CDR3 is TGTGCCTGGGAGCGAGAACTAGCGGCCAACCAGTACTTC. Based on the CDR3 plus reference TRBV30 and TRBJ2-5, the full variable domain is SQTIHQWPATLVQPVGSPLSLECTVEGTSNPNLYWYRQAAGRGLQLLFYSVGIGQISSEVPQNLSASRPQDRQFILSSKKLLLSDSGFYLCAWERELAANQYFGPGTRLLVL.

This clone was recorded a few times. The rearrangement uses TRBV28 and TRBJ2-7; 7 nucleotides match TRBD2. The ends lost 6 bases at V and 9 bases at J; junction bases unmatched: 11. Looked up from germline, CDR1 is MDHEN and CDR2 is SYDVKM. The CDR3 has 13 residues. The CDR3 DNA reads TGTGCCAGCAGCTACACGGGCGGGAGCGGGCAGTACTTC. Translation: CASSYTGGSGQYF.

The rearrangement links TRBV7-9 to TRBJ2-1, with TRBD2 identical over 11 bases. The CDR3 contains 17 residues. Germline V gives CDR1 SEHNR, CDR2 FQNEAQ (reference sequence). Trimming removed 5 bases from V and 7 bases from J; junction bases left unmatched: 13. CDR3 in DNA: TGTGCCAGCAGCGGGAACCTACTAGCGGGAGAAATAAATGAGCAGTTCTTC. Translating gives CASSGNLLAGEINEQFF.

V and J are TRBV2 and TRBJ2-5; 7 bases agree with TRBD1. From germline, CDR1 is SNHLY and CDR2 FYNNEI. The CDR3 has 15 amino acids. After removal of 6 bases from V and 2 bases from J, the junction contained 9 bases not matched to a gene. DNA for the CDR3: TGTGCCAGCAGGGCCGGGACAGCTCAACAAGAGACCCAGTACTTC. It is translated as CASRAGTAQQETQYF.

This chain links TRBV27 with TRBJ2-7; the D gene is possibly TRBD2 (5 bases). With 3 bases removed from V and 7 bases from J, the gap between germline ends came to 13 bases. Germline values: CDR1 MNHEY, CDR2 SMNVEV (reference sequence). CDR3 length: 13 residues. Here the CDR3 DNA reads TGTGCCAGCAGTTTTTACAATCGCGGGGAGCAGTACTTC. It is translated as CASSFYNRGEQYF.

This chain uses TRBV13 with TRBJ1-4; D unclear. The CDR3 runs 14 residues. Germline V gene data show CDR1 as PRHDT and CDR2 as FYEKMQ (reference sequence). V was cut by 5 bases and J by 7 bases, with 14 bases left in between. The DNA for the CDR3 is TGTGCCAGCAGCCCGCAGGTTTTTGGTGAAAAACTGTTTTTT. This translates into CASSPQVFGEKLFF.

The genes are TRBV4-1 and TRBJ1-6; no reliable D call. Trimming shortened V by 0 bases and J by 0 bases, and 9 bases separated the two germline ends. Germline CDR1 reads MGHRA; CDR2 reads YSYEKL. CDR3 length: 17 residues. CDR3 residues: CASSQDQASSYNSPLHF. The DNA for the CDR3 is TGCGCCAGCAGCCAAGATCAGGCGAGCTCCTATAATTCACCCCTCCACTTT.

The chain recombines TRBV11-3 with TRBJ2-1; D possibly corresponds to TRBD2 (6 bases). Germline V gene data show CDR1 as SGHNT and CDR2 as YENEEA. Trimming took 0 bases from V and 7 from J, leaving 13 bases between them. The CDR3 is 15 residues long. The CDR3 DNA reads as TGTGCCAGCAGCTTAGACGGGAGTACCTTAAATGAGCAGTTCTTC. As protein: CASSLDGSTLNEQFF.

The CDR3 DNA follows: TGTGCCAGCAGCCTCGAACAGGGGAGAGAAGCTTTCTTT. Translation gives CASSLEQGREAFF. The chain links TRBV7-2 to TRBJ1-1; TRBD1 matches at 7 bases. V shed 5 bases and J 8 bases; nucleotides not matched to a gene: 8. Germline V lookup: CDR1 SGHTA, CDR2 FQGNSA. The length of the CDR3 is 13 residues.

This clone was observed a single time. This chain joins TRBV11-3 and TRBJ2-6, with 7 bases lining up with TRBD2. Trimming cost V 5 bases and J 3 bases; bases outside gene matches: 10. The CDR3 covers 17 residues. Germline CDR1 is SGHNT and CDR2 is YENEEA. CDR3 protein: CASSPRSGKGGANVLTF. The CDR3 DNA reads TGTGCCAGCAGCCCCCGCAGCGGGAAGGGTGGGGCCAACGTCCTGACTTTC. The variable domain in full, completed from reference TRBV11-3 and TRBJ2-6, reads EAGVVQSPRYKIIEKKQPVAFWCNPISGHNTLYWYLQNLGQGPELLIRYENEEAVDDSQLPKDRFSAERLKGVDSTLKIQPAELGDSAVYLCASSPRSGKGGANVLTFGAGSRLTVL.

The chain joins TRBV30 to TRBJ1-4, with a tentative D call TRBD1 (6 bases). Trimming took off 5 bases at V and 5 bases at J, with 30 bases between the two ends. Germline-derived CDR1 and CDR2 are GTSNPN and SVGIG (reference sequence). This CDR3 comprises 19 residues. The DNA for the CDR3 is TGTGCCTGGGGCCGTAGTTCGCCCCTTGGACAGAAAAAGAATGAAAAACTGTTTTTT. It is translated as CAWGRSSPLGQKKNEKLFF.